A selection of T cell receptor beta chains follows, all from one sample in a study of tumor-infiltrating lymphocytes in localized non-small cell lung cancer. Produced via immunoSEQ multiplex PCR; TCRdb's table is partial and in-frame only. The repertoire holds thousands of clones, with roughly 60% as singletons. The sample comprised uninvolved lung tissue not adjacent to the tumor. The receptors stem from a human donor with non-small cell lung cancer. CDR3s leave out the opening cysteine and the closing phenylalanine or tryptophan. A D gene is named only where the DNA matches it firmly. Rows give clone size only sometimes, using once, few, many, or a class for an expanded clone.

size	D	V	J	CDR3
-	-	TRBV27	TRBJ2-6	ASSLVGAGANVLT
-	-	TRBV30	TRBJ1-5	AWGGGQPQH
-	-	TRBV6-1	TRBJ2-7	ASSEANYEQY
-	TRBD1	TRBV6-6	TRBJ1-1	ASSFGQGRTEAF
few	-	TRBV2	TRBJ1-6	ASQGGSYNSPLH
-	-	TRBV2	TRBJ1-1	ASSGHTEAF
medium-sized	TRBD2	TRBV9	TRBJ2-3	ASSGGTSGLTDTQY
few	-	TRBV5-1	TRBJ2-7	ASSLEYDRSGEQY
-	TRBD1	TRBV19	TRBJ2-7	ASSQDRAYGEQY
-	-	TRBV11-3	TRBJ2-3	ASSLGGGPKDTQY
-	TRBD1	TRBV20-1	TRBJ2-1	SALAGTGLL
-	-	TRBV27	TRBJ1-2	ASRVYGYT
-	-	TRBV5-1	TRBJ2-2	ASSRTDRSTGELF
-	-	TRBV9	TRBJ2-1	ASSSNEQF
-	-	TRBV6-1	TRBJ2-7	ASSAGQGYGEQY
few	TRBD1	TRBV15	TRBJ1-1	ATRQGQMNTEAF
-	TRBD1	TRBV5-8	TRBJ1-5	ASSLGQGENQPQH
-	TRBD2	TRBV14	TRBJ2-7	ASSPPGTSGTGEQY
-	-	TRBV11-2	TRBJ1-2	ASSLDRQGDGYT
-	TRBD1	TRBV7-2	TRBJ2-7	ASSLASQGVDEQY
-	-	TRBV30	TRBJ2-6	AWSEGSSGRSGANVLT